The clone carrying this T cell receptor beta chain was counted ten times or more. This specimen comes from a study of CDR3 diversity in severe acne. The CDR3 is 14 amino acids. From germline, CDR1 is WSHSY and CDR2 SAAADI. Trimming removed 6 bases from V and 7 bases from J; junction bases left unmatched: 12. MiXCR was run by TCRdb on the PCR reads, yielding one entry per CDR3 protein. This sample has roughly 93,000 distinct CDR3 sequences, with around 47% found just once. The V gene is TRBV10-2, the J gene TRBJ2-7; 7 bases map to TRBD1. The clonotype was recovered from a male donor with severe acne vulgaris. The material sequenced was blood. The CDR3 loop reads CASRGVTGDGEQYV. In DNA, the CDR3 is TGCGCCAGCAGGGGGGTTACAGGGGACGGGGAGCAGTACGTC.